The next 16 T cell receptor beta chains were all read from a single sample in a study of early T cells in non-severe SARS-CoV-2 infection. From the 5' RACE reads, TCRdb called clonotypes with MiXCR, one entry per CDR3 protein. The sample carries fewer than 70,000 distinct CDR3 sequences, approximately 4.5% recorded once. This sample comprised whole blood, obtained at baseline. Source of these receptors: an adult who was a healthcare worker with PCR-confirmed SARS-CoV-2 infection or an uninfected control (not recorded which). The donor label of this sample is uncertain.

This clonotype was detected many times. The chain employs TRBV11-2 and TRBJ1-5; TRBD1 matches 7 bases. CDR3 length: 15 amino acids. J lost 4 bases, V lost 5 bases, and 8 bases had no gene match. In germline, CDR1 is SGHAT, CDR2 FQNNGV. The CDR3 sequence: CASSTRGTDNQPQHF. The CDR3 region has the DNA TGTGCCAGCAGCACCAGAGGGACAGATAATCAGCCCCAGCATTTT. The variable domain in full, completed from reference TRBV11-2 and TRBJ1-5, reads EAGVAQSPRYKIIEKRQSVAFWCNPISGHATLYWYQQILGQGPKLLIQFQNNGVVDDSQLPKDRFSAERLKGVDSTLKIQPAKLEDSAVYLCASSTRGTDNQPQHFGDGTRLSIL.

This clonotype was seen a handful of times. The chain links TRBV19 to TRBJ1-5; D may be TRBD1 (5 bases). V dropped 9 bases and J dropped 4 bases, with 13 bases sitting between them. CDR3 size: 13 residues. Germline V gives CDR1 LNHDA, CDR2 SQIVND (reference sequence). CDR3 sequence (DNA): TGTGCCAGCCGCGTAGGGGTAAATCAGCCCCAGCATTTT. It yields the protein CASRVGVNQPQHF.

The table lists this clonotype with many counts. The genes are TRBV7-6 and TRBJ2-7; D possibly corresponds to TRBD1 (5 bases). The CDR3 contains 13 residues. V dropped 5 bases and J dropped 3 bases, with 11 bases sitting between them. Germline lookup yields CDR1 SGHVS and CDR2 FNYEAQ. This chain's CDR3 is CASSPGRVYEQYF. In DNA form, the CDR3 reads TGTGCCAGCAGCCCAGGCAGGGTCTACGAGCAGTACTTC.

This clonotype was counted many times. The V call is TRBV6-6, the J call TRBJ1-2, with a possible D match to TRBD1 (5 bases). CDR3 size: 13 residues. From germline, CDR1 is MNHNY and CDR2 SVGAGI (reference sequence). V dropped 6 bases and J dropped 4 bases, with 12 bases sitting between them. The DNA of the CDR3 is TGTGCCAGCAGGGAGACAGATTTCTATGGCTACACCTTC. This translates into CASRETDFYGYTF.

This clonotype was detected a few times. The V call is TRBV20-1, the J call TRBJ2-5; 7 positions match TRBD2. The CDR3 consists of 13 residues. Germline-derived CDR1 and CDR2 are DFQATT and SNEGSKA (reference sequence). Germline trimming cut 3 bases from V and 5 bases from J; bases unmatched to any gene: 6. In DNA form, the CDR3 reads TGCAGTGCTAGCGGGGGGTTGGGGGAGACCCAGTACTTC. Its translation is CSASGGLGETQYF.

In its sample, this clonotype was seen a few times. The chain uses TRBV7-9 and TRBJ1-1; 7 nucleotides align to TRBD1. V lost 4 bases, J lost 7 bases, and 3 bases stayed unmatched. The CDR3 has 12 residues. Germline V gene sequence: CDR1 SEHNR, CDR2 FQNEAQ (reference sequence). Here the CDR3 reads CASSSDRVEAFF. The CDR3 DNA sequence: TGTGCCAGCAGCTCTGACAGGGTTGAAGCTTTCTTT.

This clonotype was recorded at least ten times. The chain carries TRBV12-3 or TRBV12-4 and TRBJ2-3; no clear D. The CDR3 is 14 amino acids. The germline V and J ends were trimmed by 6 bases and 0 bases, with 10 bases remaining between them. CDR3 loop: CASRPSTSTDTQYF. The CDR3 DNA sequence: TGTGCCAGCAGGCCTAGTACCAGCACAGATACGCAGTATTTT.

This clonotype was observed a few times. V is TRBV28 and J is TRBJ2-7; the match to TRBD1 covers 8 bases. The CDR3 length is 16 residues. Trimming cost V 5 bases and J 3 bases; bases outside gene matches: 12. Germline values: CDR1 MDHEN, CDR2 SYDVKM. CDR3 nucleotide sequence: TGTGCCAGCAGTCCCTCCCCTTCCGACAGGGGCTACGAGCAGTACTTC. This gives the protein CASSPSPSDRGYEQYF.

The gene calls are TRBV7-3 and TRBJ2-4, with 11 bases aligning to TRBD2. The CDR3 covers 16 residues. Germline CDR1 is SGHTA and CDR2 is FQGTGA. The V and J ends lost 5 bases and 2 bases, in that order; junction bases with no gene match: 5. CDR3 residues: CASSHTSGSSKNIQYF. CDR3 DNA sequence: TGTGCCAGCAGCCACACTAGCGGGAGTTCCAAAAACATTCAGTACTTC.

This clonotype was counted a few times. This chain joins TRBV5-5 and TRBJ1-2; D unresolved. Germline V CDR1 and CDR2: SGHKS, YYEKEE (reference sequence). The ends were cut back, 0 bases at V and 6 bases at J, with 6 bases in the middle. The length of the CDR3 is 12 residues. In DNA, the CDR3 is TGTGCCAGCAGCTTGGGGCAGCATGGCTACACCTTC. Amino acids: CASSLGQHGYTF.

Many counts were recorded for this clonotype. The V and J genes are TRBV29-1 and TRBJ2-5; 10 nucleotides agree with TRBD1. Looked up from germline, CDR1 is SQVTM and CDR2 is ANQGSEA. J gave up 1 base and V 8 bases, and 7 bases lay outside the gene matches. The CDR3 is made up of 14 amino acids. The DNA for the CDR3 is TGCAGCTTGGGACGGACAGGGGGCCAAGAGACCCAGTACTTC. This sequence encodes CSLGRTGGQETQYF.

The CDR3 DNA is TGTGCCAGCAGTTTGGCTAGCCGGGCCTCCAAAGGGGGCACTGAAGCTTTCTTT. Translation gives CASSLASRASKGGTEAFF. V gene TRBV6-6 combines with J gene TRBJ1-1; D may be TRBD1 (6 bases). CDR1 is MNHNY and CDR2 is SVGAGI in the germline V gene (reference sequence). Trimming shortened V by 4 bases and J by 4 bases, and 25 bases separated the two germline ends. The CDR3 loop spans 18 amino acids.

This clonotype was counted many times. The genes are TRBV19 and TRBJ2-1; D tentatively fits TRBD1 or TRBD2 (5 bases each). Germline V lookup: CDR1 LNHDA, CDR2 SQIVND (reference sequence). This CDR3 has 17 residues. The ends were cut back, 6 bases at V and 1 base at J, with 19 bases in the middle. The CDR3 spells CASSSLVGVLSYNEQFF. The DNA of the CDR3 is TGTGCCAGTAGCTCCCTGGTGGGGGTTTTATCCTACAATGAGCAGTTCTTC.

There are a few counts of this clonotype. One junction end does not reproduce the germline sequence, and a read error may be involved. The chain carries TRBV14 and TRBJ1-2; unclear D gene. Germline CDR1 and CDR2: SGHDN and FVKESK. The CDR3 covers 12 residues. CDR3 loop: CASSAQHDLRIF. In nucleotides, the CDR3 is TGTGCCAGCAGCGCTCAACACGACCTTCGGATCTTC.

The table lists this clonotype with many counts. The chain carries TRBV6-2 or TRBV6-3 and TRBJ1-2; D not certain. Looked up from germline, CDR1 is MNHEY and CDR2 is SVGEGT. V dropped 7 bases and J dropped 5 bases, with 8 bases sitting between them. The CDR3 length is 11 residues. CDR3 protein: CASNEWYGYTF. Here the CDR3 DNA reads TGTGCCAGCAATGAGTGGTATGGCTACACCTTC.

This clonotype was seen a few times. The chain links TRBV7-2 to TRBJ2-7, with D perhaps given as TRBD1 or TRBD2 (5 bases each). Trimming removed 5 bases at V and 0 bases at J, with 23 bases between. In germline, CDR1 is SGHTA, CDR2 FQGNSA. This CDR3 comprises 18 residues. CDR3 sequence: CASSPASSGTGSSYEQYF. DNA of the CDR3: TGTGCCAGCAGCCCAGCCTCCTCCGGGACGGGGAGCTCCTACGAGCAGTACTTC. Variable domain in full (rest from reference TRBV7-2 and TRBJ2-7): GAGVSQSPSNKVTEKGKDVELRCDPISGHTALYWYRQSLGQGLEFLIYFQGNSAPDKSGLPSDRFSAERTGGSVSTLTIQRTQQEDSAVYLCASSPASSGTGSSYEQYFGPGTRLTVT.